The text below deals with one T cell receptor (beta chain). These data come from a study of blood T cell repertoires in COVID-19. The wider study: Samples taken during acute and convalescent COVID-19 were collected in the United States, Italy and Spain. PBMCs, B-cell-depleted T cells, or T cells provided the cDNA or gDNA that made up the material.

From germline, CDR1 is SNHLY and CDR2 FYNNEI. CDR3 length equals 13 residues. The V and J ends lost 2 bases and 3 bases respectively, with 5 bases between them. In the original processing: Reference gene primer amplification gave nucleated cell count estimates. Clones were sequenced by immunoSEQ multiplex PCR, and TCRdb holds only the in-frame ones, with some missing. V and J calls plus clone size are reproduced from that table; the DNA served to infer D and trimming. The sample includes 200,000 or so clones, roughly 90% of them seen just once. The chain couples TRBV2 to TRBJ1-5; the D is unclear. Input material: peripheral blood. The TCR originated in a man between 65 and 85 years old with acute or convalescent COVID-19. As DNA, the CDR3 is TGTGCCAGCAGTGAACTACCCAATCAGCCCCAGCATTTT. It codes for CASSELPNQPQHF.